These T cell receptor beta chains were read from a single sample in a study of OX40 agonist ivuxolimab in advanced cancers. Profiling relied on immunoSEQ multiplex PCR, and the TCRdb table lists in-frame clones only, not all of them. The data contain approximately 84,000 clones, approximately 90% of them singletons. Sequenced material: CD4+ or CD8+ T cells sorted from blood, taken in a trial of the OX40 agonist ivuxolimab. Receptors were obtained from an adult with an advanced solid tumor such as melanoma, head and neck, liver or kidney cancer. CDR3s include the opening cysteine and the closing phenylalanine or tryptophan. Each record gives: V gene, clone size, J gene, D gene, CDR3 protein, CDR3 DNA. The D gene is left open where the match is weak. The size entry is marked missing in some rows and otherwise reads once, few, many or a size class.

v_gene: TRBV2; abundance: NA; j_gene: TRBJ2-3; d_gene: TRBD2; CDR3aa: CASSAAGLAQDTQYF; CDR3nt: TGTGCCAGCAGTGCGGCGGGACTAGCACAAGATACGCAGTATTTT
v_gene: TRBV7-9; abundance: NA; j_gene: TRBJ2-7; d_gene: NA; CDR3aa: CASSIQVYEQYF; CDR3nt: TGTGCCAGCAGCATACAGGTTTACGAGCAGTACTTC
v_gene: TRBV19; abundance: NA; j_gene: TRBJ1-2; d_gene: TRBD1; CDR3aa: CASSTDRGAYGYTF; CDR3nt: TGTGCCAGTAGTACCGACAGGGGTGCCTATGGCTACACCTTC
v_gene: TRBV2; abundance: NA; j_gene: TRBJ2-2; d_gene: NA; CDR3aa: CASSERSATGELFF; CDR3nt: TGTGCCAGCAGTGAAAGGTCAGCCACCGGGGAGCTGTTTTTT
v_gene: TRBV30; abundance: NA; j_gene: TRBJ1-2; d_gene: NA; CDR3aa: CAWSPTYGYTF; CDR3nt: TGTGCCTGGAGTCCGACTTATGGCTACACCTTC
v_gene: TRBV5-1; abundance: NA; j_gene: TRBJ2-3; d_gene: TRBD2; CDR3aa: CASSLYAGGTDTQYF; CDR3nt: TGCGCCAGCAGCTTGTATGCGGGAGGTACAGATACGCAGTATTTT
v_gene: TRBV6-6; abundance: few; j_gene: TRBJ2-7; d_gene: TRBD1; CDR3aa: CASRTGTGSSYEQYF; CDR3nt: TGTGCCAGCAGGACGGGGACAGGGAGCTCCTACGAGCAGTACTTC
v_gene: TRBV6-6; abundance: NA; j_gene: TRBJ2-2; d_gene: NA; CDR3aa: CASSYPTGRGTGELFF; CDR3nt: TGTGCCAGCAGTTACCCGACAGGGAGGGGCACCGGGGAGCTGTTTTTT
v_gene: TRBV7-3; abundance: NA; j_gene: TRBJ2-5; d_gene: NA; CDR3aa: CASSLSGGAETQYF; CDR3nt: TGTGCCAGCAGCTTAAGTGGGGGGGCTGAGACCCAGTACTTC
v_gene: TRBV5-1; abundance: NA; j_gene: TRBJ1-5; d_gene: NA; CDR3aa: CASSLGGNSNQPQHF; CDR3nt: TGCGCCAGCAGCTTGGGGGGAAATAGCAATCAGCCCCAGCATTTT
v_gene: TRBV6-5; abundance: NA; j_gene: TRBJ2-2; d_gene: TRBD1; CDR3aa: CASRSGTGNTGELFF; CDR3nt: TGTGCCAGCAGATCCGGGACAGGCAACACCGGGGAGCTGTTTTTT
v_gene: TRBV9; abundance: NA; j_gene: TRBJ2-5; d_gene: TRBD2; CDR3aa: CASSVMGGTVETQYF; CDR3nt: TGTGCCAGCAGCGTGATGGGAGGGACTGTCGAGACCCAGTACTTC
v_gene: TRBV5-1; abundance: NA; j_gene: TRBJ2-5; d_gene: TRBD2; CDR3aa: CASSLALRGGPETQYF; CDR3nt: TGCGCCAGCAGCTTGGCCTTGCGGGGGGGCCCCGAGACCCAGTACTTC
v_gene: TRBV5-1; abundance: NA; j_gene: TRBJ1-1; d_gene: NA; CDR3aa: CASRLAGTEAFF; CDR3nt: TGCGCCAGCAGACTGGCGGGAACTGAAGCTTTCTTT
v_gene: TRBV10-2; abundance: few; j_gene: TRBJ2-3; d_gene: TRBD2; CDR3aa: CASSEGLAGVDTQYF; CDR3nt: TGCGCCAGCAGTGAGGGACTAGCGGGGGTAGATACGCAGTATTTT
v_gene: TRBV29-1; abundance: NA; j_gene: TRBJ2-7; d_gene: TRBD1; CDR3aa: CSVLDRGTSYEQYF; CDR3nt: TGCAGCGTTCTGGACAGGGGAACCTCCTACGAGCAGTACTTC
v_gene: TRBV5-1; abundance: NA; j_gene: TRBJ2-3; d_gene: NA; CDR3aa: CASSLGGTPSTDTQYF; CDR3nt: TGCGCCAGCAGCTTGGGGGGTACACCCAGCACAGATACGCAGTATTTT
v_gene: TRBV5-6; abundance: NA; j_gene: TRBJ2-3; d_gene: NA; CDR3aa: CASSSLVLAQYF; CDR3nt: TGTGCCAGCAGCTCCCTAGTTTTGGCGCAGTATTTT
v_gene: TRBV11-2; abundance: NA; j_gene: TRBJ1-2; d_gene: TRBD1; CDR3aa: CASRSLRDREGLNYGYTF; CDR3nt: TGTGCCAGCAGATCTCTCCGGGACAGGGAGGGCCTTAACTATGGCTACACCTTC
v_gene: TRBV19; abundance: NA; j_gene: TRBJ1-1; d_gene: TRBD1; CDR3aa: CASSIAGGRTEAFF; CDR3nt: TGTGCCAGTAGTATAGCAGGGGGGCGGACTGAAGCTTTCTTT
v_gene: TRBV10-3; abundance: NA; j_gene: TRBJ1-1; d_gene: NA; CDR3aa: CAISVEGGPTEAFF; CDR3nt: TGTGCCATCAGTGTGGAGGGGGGGCCTACTGAAGCTTTCTTT
v_gene: TRBV2; abundance: NA; j_gene: TRBJ1-5; d_gene: NA; CDR3aa: CASSDYESNQPQHF; CDR3nt: TGTGCCAGCAGTGACTATGAAAGCAATCAGCCCCAGCATTTT
v_gene: TRBV7-3; abundance: medium-sized; j_gene: TRBJ2-4; d_gene: NA; CDR3aa: CASSLSQGQNIQYF; CDR3nt: TGTGCCAGCAGCTTATCACAGGGACAAAACATTCAGTACTTC
v_gene: TRBV6-5; abundance: NA; j_gene: TRBJ2-7; d_gene: NA; CDR3aa: CASSPRGSYIYEQYF; CDR3nt: TGTGCCAGCAGTCCTCGAGGGAGTTATATCTACGAGCAGTACTTC
v_gene: TRBV28; abundance: once; j_gene: TRBJ1-2; d_gene: NA; CDR3aa: CAVHSGTDYGYTF; CDR3nt: TGTGCCGTCCACTCAGGGACCGACTATGGCTACACCTTC
v_gene: TRBV2; abundance: few; j_gene: TRBJ1-5; d_gene: TRBD1; CDR3aa: CASRPRQGSQPQHF; CDR3nt: TGTGCCAGCAGACCTCGACAGGGAAGTCAGCCCCAGCATTTT
v_gene: TRBV4-1; abundance: NA; j_gene: TRBJ2-7; d_gene: NA; CDR3aa: CASSQDSPSAALFYEQYF; CDR3nt: TGCGCCAGCAGCCAAGACTCCCCTTCCGCGGCGCTCTTCTACGAGCAGTACTTC
v_gene: TRBV6-5; abundance: NA; j_gene: TRBJ2-7; d_gene: TRBD1; CDR3aa: CASTIGQEYEQYF; CDR3nt: TGTGCCAGCACCATAGGACAGGAGTACGAGCAGTACTTC
v_gene: TRBV6-5; abundance: once; j_gene: TRBJ2-1; d_gene: NA; CDR3aa: CASLGNNEQFF; CDR3nt: TGTGCCAGCTTGGGTAACAATGAGCAGTTCTTC
v_gene: TRBV30; abundance: few; j_gene: TRBJ2-7; d_gene: NA; CDR3aa: CAWSLGFYEQYF; CDR3nt: TGTGCCTGGAGCCTGGGTTTCTACGAGCAGTACTTC
v_gene: TRBV7-3; abundance: NA; j_gene: TRBJ2-3; d_gene: NA; CDR3aa: CASSLRGSTDTQYF; CDR3nt: TGTGCCAGCAGCTTACGGGGAAGCACAGATACGCAGTATTTT
v_gene: TRBV5-4; abundance: NA; j_gene: TRBJ1-2; d_gene: TRBD1; CDR3aa: CASSLGGTDYGYTF; CDR3nt: TGTGCCAGCAGCTTAGGCGGGACAGATTATGGCTACACCTTC
v_gene: TRBV11-2; abundance: NA; j_gene: TRBJ1-1; d_gene: NA; CDR3aa: CASSFGNTEAFF; CDR3nt: TGTGCCAGCAGCTTTGGGAACACTGAAGCTTTCTTT
v_gene: TRBV5-1; abundance: NA; j_gene: TRBJ2-5; d_gene: NA; CDR3aa: CASSLALVADYQETQYF; CDR3nt: TGCGCCAGCAGCTTGGCCTTGGTAGCGGATTATCAAGAGACCCAGTACTTC
v_gene: TRBV27; abundance: NA; j_gene: TRBJ2-1; d_gene: NA; CDR3aa: CASSFSNEQFF; CDR3nt: TGTGCCAGCAGTTTTAGCAATGAGCAGTTCTTC
v_gene: TRBV7-3; abundance: once; j_gene: TRBJ2-1; d_gene: TRBD2; CDR3aa: CASSPTSGRYNEQFF; CDR3nt: TGTGCCAGCAGCCCCACTAGCGGGAGGTACAATGAGCAGTTCTTC
v_gene: TRBV18; abundance: NA; j_gene: TRBJ1-4; d_gene: NA; CDR3aa: CASSPQQGWGEKLFF; CDR3nt: TGTGCCAGCTCACCTCAACAGGGCTGGGGGGAAAAACTGTTTTTT
v_gene: TRBV12-5; abundance: NA; j_gene: TRBJ2-7; d_gene: NA; CDR3aa: CASGLRLSGTGVSEQYF; CDR3nt: TGTGCTAGTGGTTTGCGGCTTAGCGGAACAGGGGTTAGCGAGCAGTACTTC
v_gene: TRBV6-1; abundance: NA; j_gene: TRBJ1-4; d_gene: NA; CDR3aa: CASSGWRELNEKLFF; CDR3nt: TGTGCCAGCAGTGGTTGGAGGGAGCTAAATGAAAAACTGTTTTTT
v_gene: TRBV7-9; abundance: few; j_gene: TRBJ2-7; d_gene: TRBD2; CDR3aa: CASTREAASYEQYF; CDR3nt: TGTGCCAGCACCCGGGAGGCGGCATCCTACGAGCAGTACTTC
v_gene: TRBV7-2; abundance: NA; j_gene: TRBJ2-7; d_gene: TRBD1; CDR3aa: CASSLSQGQGFTYEQYF; CDR3nt: TGTGCCAGCAGCTTATCACAGGGACAGGGCTTCACCTACGAGCAGTACTTC
v_gene: TRBV7-9; abundance: NA; j_gene: TRBJ2-3; d_gene: NA; CDR3aa: CASTPSYGTDTQYF; CDR3nt: TGTGCCAGCACCCCGAGTTATGGCACAGATACGCAGTATTTT
v_gene: TRBV14; abundance: NA; j_gene: TRBJ1-4; d_gene: NA; CDR3aa: CASSPLTGIDEKLFF; CDR3nt: TGTGCCAGCAGCCCCTTGACGGGTATTGATGAAAAACTGTTTTTT
v_gene: TRBV19; abundance: NA; j_gene: TRBJ1-2; d_gene: NA; CDR3aa: CASSTGLRYGYTF; CDR3nt: TGTGCCAGTAGTACTGGACTACGGTATGGCTACACCTTC
v_gene: TRBV19; abundance: NA; j_gene: TRBJ1-5; d_gene: NA; CDR3aa: CASSVQGTHYSNQPQHF; CDR3nt: TGTGCCAGTAGTGTACAGGGAACCCATTATAGCAATCAGCCCCAGCATTTT
v_gene: TRBV5-1; abundance: NA; j_gene: TRBJ2-5; d_gene: TRBD1; CDR3aa: CASSSGQGARETQYF; CDR3nt: TGCGCCAGCAGCTCCGGACAGGGGGCACGGGAGACCCAGTACTTC
v_gene: TRBV9; abundance: NA; j_gene: TRBJ2-4; d_gene: TRBD1; CDR3aa: CASSVETGVRNIQYF; CDR3nt: TGTGCCAGCAGCGTAGAGACAGGGGTTAGGAACATTCAGTACTTC
v_gene: TRBV6-1; abundance: NA; j_gene: TRBJ1-3; d_gene: NA; CDR3aa: CASSESGRSGNTIYF; CDR3nt: TGTGCCAGCAGTGAATCGGGAAGGTCTGGAAACACCATATATTTT